This TCR beta chain was documented in a study of blood T cell repertoires in COVID-19 (dated by TCRdb to about 2020). Background for the entire study: Samples from collaborators originated in the United States, Italy and Spain and spanned both the acute and convalescent phases of COVID-19. The prospective study material was composed of cDNA or gDNA derived from T cells, B-cell-depleted T cells, or PBMCs. The dataset comprised deeply sampled blood TCRbeta repertoires from subjects exposed to, actively infected with, or recovered from COVID-19. A freely available public database, intended as a resource for researchers studying the immune response to SARS-CoV-2, is where the repertoires were released. The samples were drawn from the first 160 participants of the ongoing ImmuneRACE study and from 1,254 subjects provided by 6 global collaborators. A de-identified subject ID, COVID-19 status, age in years and sex were almost always included in the sample metadata. HLA class I and class II types, where available, came from metadata supplied by the sample provider rather than from assay-based typing. The study at large found these results: Clinical and demographic metadata were provided uncurated, with the amount varying by source and participant.

According to the germline V gene, CDR1 reads SGHTA and CDR2 reads FQGNSA. V is trimmed back by 7 bases and J by 1 base, and the junction contains 11 bases that no gene match accounts for. The cysteine opens and the phenylalanine closes a CDR3 of 16 amino acids. The only DNA kept is the CDR3, 48 bases in frame from the first base. The collaborating institutions used their own protocols to collect whole blood in K2EDTA tubes. For TCRbeta analysis, collaborators shipped samples as frozen whole blood, isolated PBMCs, or DNA extracted from either of those sample types. About this clone: The antigen it binds to is not known. No qualities accompany the bases; no much larger clone lies one base away.

The immunoSEQ Assay, a bias-controlled multiplex PCR, was used to amplify TCRbeta CDR3 regions from genomic DNA. Regarding the original processing steps: Within the assay, amplification of reference gene primers was used to estimate how many nucleated cells each sample contained. To quantify the absolute abundance of each unique TCRbeta CDR3 rearrangement, sequence reads were collapsed and filtered. Productive Simpson clonality was computed per sample as the square root of Simpson's diversity index over productive rearrangements. The table comes from immuneACCESS by way of TCRdb, which keeps in-frame sequences with V and J called. Part of the clones is missing from these tables; in studies checked, under half for an unresolved V gene and the rest for unknown reasons. The V and J calls and clone size are taken from that table; D and trimming were inferred from the DNA. In all, the sample holds about 100,000 clones, and about 84% of those were seen once. The ten largest clones take up 10% to 15% of the sample.

The source of this sequence is a human donor in a cohort sampled during active COVID-19. Sequenced sample: peripheral blood. The rearrangement joined TRBV7-2 to TRBJ2-5; 8 middle bases align to TRBD2. CDR3 protein: CASIEGRREGQETQYF. In nucleotide form, the sequence is TGTGCCAGCATCGAAGGACGACGGGAGGGCCAAGAGACCCAGTACTTC. When the CDR3 is completed using the reference TRBV7-2 and TRBJ2-5 genes on either side, the full variable domain is GAGVSQSPSNKVTEKGKDVELRCDPISGHTALYWYRQSLGQGLEFLIYFQGNSAPDKSGLPSDRFSAERTGGSVSTLTIQRTQQEDSAVYLCASIEGRREGQETQYFGPGTRLLVL.